One sample yielded the 14 T cell receptor beta chains listed below, sequenced in a study of Graves' ophthalmopathy and Graves' hyperthyroidism. TCR beta CDR3 regions were amplified from RNA transcripts. Investigators did first-round RT-PCR with HTBI primers, then second-round multiplex PCR. One entry per CDR3 protein, called by TCRdb with MiXCR from the multiplex PCR reads. The table has 650,000 to 900,000 distinct CDR3 sequences, roughly 41% seen once; the top ten hold about 40%. The sample taken for sequencing was peripheral blood. The receptors here all came from an adult man with Graves' ophthalmopathy.

This clonotype was picked up many times. The chain joins TRBV20-1 to TRBJ1-5; 8 nucleotides align to TRBD1. V was pared by 1 base and J by 1 base, with 6 bases of the junction left unmatched. Germline assignment: CDR1 DFQATT and CDR2 SNEGSKA (reference sequence). The CDR3 consists of 16 residues. As DNA, the CDR3 is TGCAGTGCTAGAGGTGCAGGGGGCGGGAGCAATCAGCCCCAGCATTTT. Its translation is CSARGAGGGSNQPQHF.

The rearrangement uses TRBV29-1 and TRBJ1-1; tentative D call: TRBD1 (6 bases). The CDR3 length is 14 residues. CDR1 SQVTM and CDR2 ANQGSEA come from the germline V gene. Trimming cost V 6 bases and J 13 bases, with 27 bases left between them. CDR3 amino acids: CSVEILGTNPPGFF. As DNA, the CDR3 is TGCAGCGTGGAAATTCTCGGGACAAATCCACCCGGTTTCTTT.

A few counts support this clonotype. The chain joins TRBV20-1 to TRBJ1-2; D unresolved. V was pared by 3 bases and J by 6 bases, with 14 bases between. Germline V gene data show CDR1 as DFQATT and CDR2 as SNEGSKA (reference sequence). The length of the CDR3 is 13 residues. CDR3 in DNA: TGCAGTGCTAGGTTAGGTTACGGAGATGGCTACACCTTC. Translated: CSARLGYGDGYTF.

About this clonotype itself: One junction end does not reproduce the germline sequence, and a read error may be involved. This chain links TRBV25-1 with TRBJ2-2; perhaps TRBD2 as D (6 bases). This CDR3 contains 15 residues. Germline-derived CDR1 and CDR2 are MGHDK and SYGVNS. The DNA of the CDR3 is TGCGCCAGCAGCCGCTCCGCGGGGTACACCGGGGAGCTGTTTTTT. Protein sequence: CASSRSAGYTGELFF.

A few counts support this clonotype. The CDR3 here is CSVLWGPYEQYF. DNA of the CDR3: TGCAGCGTTCTCTGGGGGCCCTACGAGCAGTACTTC. J is TRBJ2-7 and V is TRBV29-1; possible D gene TRBD1, 6 bases. V was shortened by 5 bases and J by 2 bases, with 10 bases between the two germline ends. The CDR3 runs to 12 residues. The germline gives CDR1 SQVTM, CDR2 ANQGSEA.

This clonotype appeared a few times. The rearrangement joins TRBV10-3 to TRBJ1-2; TRBD1 might be the D (6 bases). The CDR3 is 12 residues long. Trimming pared 7 bases from V and 12 bases from J, leaving 18 bases between. CDR1 ENHRY and CDR2 SYGVKD come from the germline V gene. The chain's CDR3 is CAITGTKTGNTF. CDR3 coding DNA: TGTGCCATCACTGGGACAAAGACTGGAAACACCTTC.

This clonotype was seen only a few times. This chain uses TRBV6-1 with TRBJ2-5; D gene uncertain. This CDR3 has 13 amino acids. Per germline, CDR1 MNHNS and CDR2 SASEGT. Trimming stripped 4 bases from V and 3 bases from J, with 9 bases between. The DNA for the CDR3 is TGTGCCAGCAGTGGTTGGGATGAAGAGACCCAGTACTTC. Encoded protein: CASSGWDEETQYF.

This chain connects TRBV2 to TRBJ1-5, with D unresolved. Germline assignment: CDR1 SNHLY and CDR2 FYNNEI. V was trimmed by 3 bases and J by 1 base, leaving 13 bases between them. The length of the CDR3 is 16 residues. CDR3 nucleotide sequence: TGTGCCAGCAGTGAGTTTACCGGGGAAAGCAATCAGCCCCAGCATTTT. Translating gives CASSEFTGESNQPQHF.

This clonotype was found many times. This sequence joins TRBV10-3 and TRBJ1-5; D is possibly TRBD1 (5 bases). The germline V and J ends were trimmed by 3 bases and 3 bases, with 12 bases remaining between them. The CDR3 covers 15 residues. CDR1 is ENHRY and CDR2 is SYGVKD in the germline V gene. The CDR3 loop is CAISEGAINNQPQHF. CDR3 nucleotides: TGTGCCATCAGTGAAGGGGCGATAAACAATCAGCCCCAGCATTTT.

This clonotype was counted at least ten times. DNA for the CDR3: TGTGCCAGCGGGCAGGGGATCGGTCAGCCCCAGCATTTT. Amino acid sequence: CASGQGIGQPQHF. V gene TRBV9 combines with J gene TRBJ1-5, with a tentative D call TRBD1 (6 bases). Germline V gene lookup returns CDR1 SGDLS and CDR2 YYNGEE. The CDR3 is 13 amino acids. Trimming removed 7 bases at V and 6 bases at J, with 14 bases between. Looking up the rest from reference TRBV9 and TRBJ1-5 gives the full variable domain: DSGVTQTPKHLITATGQRVTLRCSPRSGDLSVYWYQQSLDQGLQFLIQYYNGEERAKGNILERFSAQQFPDLHSELNLSSLELGDSALYFCASGQGIGQPQHFGDGTRLSIL.

This clonotype was counted only a few times. The gene calls are TRBV5-1 and TRBJ2-7; TRBD1 might be the D (6 bases). The CDR3 is 15 amino acids. Trimming left V 2 bases short and J 0 bases short, with 12 bases between. Germline V lookup: CDR1 SGHRS, CDR2 YFSETQ. The CDR3 nucleotides are TGCGCCAGCAGCTTAACCCCAGGGGTCTCCTACGAGCAGTACTTC. It specifies CASSLTPGVSYEQYF.

This clonotype was recorded at least ten times. This chain uses TRBV7-8 with TRBJ1-2, with TRBD1 as a possible D gene (5 bases). The CDR3 runs to 12 residues. The V end lost 5 bases, the J end lost 8 bases, and 12 bases lay between the germline ends. Germline loops: CDR1 SGHVS, CDR2 FQNEAQ. The CDR3 region has the DNA TGTGCCAGCAGCCCCCTCGCAGGGGGCTACACCTTC. Encoded protein: CASSPLAGGYTF.

The table lists this clonotype with many counts. The gene calls are TRBV20-1 and TRBJ2-6; D tentatively reads TRBD1 or TRBD2 (5 bases each). Germline V CDR1 and CDR2: DFQATT, SNEGSKA (reference sequence). Trimming removed 0 bases from V and 1 base from J, with 13 bases in between. The CDR3 loop spans 17 amino acids. The CDR3 region has the DNA TGCAGTGCTAGAGATGGCTTGAGGGGTTCTGGGGCCAACGTCCTGACTTTC. This sequence encodes CSARDGLRGSGANVLTF.

This clonotype occurred many times. V is TRBV10-2 and J is TRBJ1-2; 9 bases match TRBD1. V was pared by 3 bases and J by 7 bases, with 9 bases of the junction left unmatched. The CDR3 is made up of 15 amino acids. Germline loops: CDR1 WSHSY, CDR2 SAAADI. DNA for the CDR3: TGCGCCAGCAGTGAAGGACAGGGGATCGTTGGTGGCTACACCTTC. This translates into CASSEGQGIVGGYTF.